This T cell receptor (beta chain) was sequenced for a study of response to subunit inactivated influenza vaccine. One entry per CDR3 protein results from TCRdb running MiXCR on the RT-PCR reads. The sample includes more than 550,000 distinct CDR3 sequences, 11% of them seen just once. In this sample, this clonotype turned up a few times. J gave up 6 bases and V 5 bases, and 10 bases lay outside the gene matches. Per germline, CDR1 MNHEY and CDR2 SMNVEV (reference sequence). This CDR3 region has 17 residues. Separately, the same data were catalogued under a study of T cells expressing NK-cell markers. That investigation notes: Making the TCR beta cDNA relied on 5'RACE template switching with UMIs.

Source: PBMCs from blood, taken on the day of vaccination. The clonotype comes from a man aged 50-60 years who received an inactivated influenza vaccine. The J gene is TRBJ2-2, the V gene TRBV27, with 12 bases lining up with TRBD2. The CDR3 nucleotides read TGTGCCAGCAGTCCACCATCGGGACTAGCGGGTTCCGGGGAGCTGTTTTTT. Encoded protein: CASSPPSGLAGSGELFF.